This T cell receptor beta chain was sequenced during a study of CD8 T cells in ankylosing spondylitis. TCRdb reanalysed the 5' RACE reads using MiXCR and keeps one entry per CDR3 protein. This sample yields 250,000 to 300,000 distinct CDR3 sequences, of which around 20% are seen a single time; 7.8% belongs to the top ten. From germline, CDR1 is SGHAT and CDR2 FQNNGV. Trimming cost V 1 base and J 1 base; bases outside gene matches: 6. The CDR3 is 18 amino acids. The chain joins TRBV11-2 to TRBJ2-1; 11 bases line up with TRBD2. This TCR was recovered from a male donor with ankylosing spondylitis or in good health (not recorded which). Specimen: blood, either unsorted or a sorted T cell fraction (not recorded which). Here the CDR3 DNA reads TGTGCCAGCAGCTTAGTCGGGTCTAGCGGGAGGTCCTACAATGAGCAGTTCTTC. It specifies CASSLVGSSGRSYNEQFF.